The subject of this entry is one T cell receptor beta chain. Germline values: CDR1 SGDLS, CDR2 YYNGEE. Trimming left V 4 bases short and J 0 bases short, with 13 bases between. The CDR3 runs to 15 residues. The sample comes from a study of blood T cell repertoires in COVID-19. On the study more broadly: Donors in the United States, Italy and Spain gave samples during acute or convalescent COVID-19. From T cells, B-cell-depleted T cells, or PBMCs came the material, which was cDNA or gDNA.

In the study's own analysis: Amplifying reference gene primers gave estimates of nucleated cell counts. Repertoires were generated with immunoSEQ multiplex PCR, while TCRdb's copy carries only in-frame clones and drops some. V, J and clone size reflect that table, while D and trimming were determined from the DNA. The data contain over 250,000 clones, about 80% of them singletons. The sequenced sample was peripheral blood. V and J are TRBV9 and TRBJ1-1; no clear D. This TCR derives from a woman aged 50 to 60 who had recovered from COVID-19. This CDR3 is CASSPSGFLNTEAFF. The CDR3 DNA is TGTGCCAGCAGCCCTAGCGGCTTCCTGAACACTGAAGCTTTCTTT.